Each of the 20 T cell receptor beta chains below was sequenced from the same sample in a study of cytomegalovirus exposure and HLA in healthy donors. The data were produced by immunoSEQ multiplex PCR, yet TCRdb's version contains in-frame clones alone and is incomplete. The sample holds fewer than 200,000 clones, about nine tenths seen once. Sequenced input: PBMCs. The receptors derive from a man aged 30 to 45 in good health and CMV-seropositive.

This sequence joins TRBV2 and TRBJ2-2, with TRBD1 identical over 9 bases. The germline CDR1 and CDR2 sequences are SNHLY and FYNNEI. The CDR3 is 16 residues long. J lost 4 bases, V lost 4 bases, and 7 bases had no gene match. The CDR3 spells CASSAVQGAVTGELFF. In DNA form, the CDR3 reads TGTGCCAGCAGTGCGGTACAGGGGGCGGTCACCGGGGAGCTGTTTTTT.

The V call is TRBV19, the J call TRBJ1-1; D gene unclear. Germline loops: CDR1 LNHDA, CDR2 SQIVND (reference sequence). V shed 6 bases and J shed 3 bases, with 11 bases lying between them. The CDR3 length is 13 residues. The CDR3 DNA follows: TGTGCCAGTAGCGGACCGCGGGACACTGAAGCTTTCTTT. This sequence encodes CASSGPRDTEAFF.

The chain carries TRBV5-4 and TRBJ2-3; 14 nucleotides agree with TRBD2. The ends lost 2 bases at V and 6 bases at J; junction bases unmatched: 5. Looked up from germline, CDR1 is SGHNT and CDR2 is YYREEE (reference sequence). The CDR3 spans 16 residues. In nucleotides, the CDR3 is TGTGCCAGCAGCTTCGGACTAGCGGGAGGTATTGATACGCAGTATTTT. This encodes CASSFGLAGGIDTQYF. The whole variable domain, remainder taken from reference TRBV5-4 and TRBJ2-3, is ETGVTQSPTHLIKTRGQQVTLRCSSQSGHNTVSWYQQALGQGPQFIFQYYREEENGRGNFPPRFSGLQFPNYSSELNVNALELDDSALYLCASSFGLAGGIDTQYFGPGTRLTVL.

This chain connects TRBV10-3 to TRBJ2-2; D unclear. From germline, CDR1 is ENHRY and CDR2 SYGVKD. Trimming cost V 5 bases and J 3 bases, with 7 bases left between them. This CDR3 region has 13 residues. As DNA, the CDR3 is TGTGCCATCAGTATACAAGACACCGGGGAGCTGTTTTTT. This codes for CAISIQDTGELFF.

This clone was counted once. This rearrangement joins TRBV5-4 to TRBJ1-3, with TRBD1 as a possible D gene (5 bases). Germline V gives CDR1 SGHNT, CDR2 YYREEE (reference sequence). The CDR3 runs 15 residues. V shed 3 bases and J shed 4 bases, with 14 bases lying between them. In DNA, the CDR3 is TGTGCCAGCAGCTGGTCAGGGTTCGGCGGAAACACCATATATTTT. Amino acids: CASSWSGFGGNTIYF.

The chain recombines TRBV28 with TRBJ2-3, with D possibly TRBD2 on 5 matching bases. Germline V gene data show CDR1 as MDHEN and CDR2 as SYDVKM. V lost 4 bases and J 7 bases, leaving 9 bases between the germline ends. There are 12 residues in the CDR3. The CDR3 reads CASSSTRYTQYF. The CDR3 bases are TGTGCCAGCAGTTCCACTAGATATACGCAGTATTTT.

The V gene is TRBV6-5, the J gene TRBJ2-2; D is uncertain. This CDR3 spans 14 amino acids. Germline values: CDR1 MNHEY, CDR2 SVGAGI. Trimming shortened V by 9 bases and J by 1 base, and 12 bases separated the two germline ends. The DNA of the CDR3 is TGTGCCAGTGCCTGGACGGGGAACACCGGGGAGCTGTTTTTT. It translates to CASAWTGNTGELFF.

The V call is TRBV6-6, the J call TRBJ2-7, with D uncertain. This CDR3 has 16 residues. Per the germline V gene, CDR1 is MNHNY and CDR2 is SVGAGI (reference sequence). V lost 4 bases, J lost 3 bases, and 19 bases lay in between. The CDR3 bases are TGTGCCAGCAGTTCCCCACCCCCGACTGATAACTACGAGCAGTACTTC. Encoded protein: CASSSPPPTDNYEQYF.

This chain connects TRBV4-3 to TRBJ1-1, with D tentatively TRBD1 (6 bases). The V gene's germline CDR1 is LGHNA and CDR2 YSLEER. Trimming stripped 0 bases from V and 4 bases from J, with 12 bases between. The CDR3 runs to 15 residues. DNA of the CDR3: TGCGCCAGCAGCCAAGATCCAGGGGCATTCACTGAAGCTTTCTTT. Protein product: CASSQDPGAFTEAFF.

The V and J genes are TRBV25-1 and TRBJ1-1; D may be TRBD1 (6 bases). From germline, CDR1 is MGHDK and CDR2 SYGVNS. Trimming removed 10 bases from V and 6 bases from J, with 21 bases in between. This CDR3 spans 14 amino acids. As DNA, the CDR3 is TGTGCCACCCGACCCCCTGGGACACACTCTGAAGCTTTCTTT. This encodes CATRPPGTHSEAFF.

This clone was detected only a few times. The chain carries TRBV5-6 and TRBJ2-4; D is possibly TRBD1 (6 bases). V was clipped by 2 bases and J by 9 bases, with 15 bases between them. The CDR3 runs to 14 residues. CDR1 is SGHDT and CDR2 is YYEEEE in the germline V gene. The CDR3 sequence is CASSFQGIYAIQYF. DNA of the CDR3: TGTGCCAGCAGCTTCCAGGGGATCTATGCCATTCAGTACTTC.

The rearrangement joins TRBV5-1 to TRBJ2-7, with 9 bases aligning to TRBD2. The length of the CDR3 is 15 residues. Germline CDR1 SGHRS, CDR2 YFSETQ. Trimming cost V 4 bases and J 3 bases; bases outside gene matches: 8. The CDR3 loop reads CASSLASGERYEQYF. CDR3 sequence (DNA): TGCGCCAGCAGCCTGGCTAGCGGGGAGCGCTACGAGCAGTACTTC.

This clone was recorded a few times. This chain joins TRBV28 and TRBJ1-2, with D unresolved. The CDR3 is 10 residues long. In germline, CDR1 is MDHEN, CDR2 SYDVKM. With 2 bases removed from V and 6 bases from J, the gap between germline ends came to 1 base. CDR3 nucleotides: TGTGCCAGCAGTTTACATGGCTACACCTTC. Translation gives CASSLHGYTF.

V and J are TRBV4-1 and TRBJ1-5, with TRBD1 matching 11 bases. CDR1 and CDR2 from the germline V gene are MGHRA and YSYEKL. The CDR3 has 14 residues. J was trimmed by 11 bases and V by 1 base; bases with no gene match: 4. The CDR3 protein is CASSQGPGQGAQHF. As DNA, the CDR3 is TGCGCCAGCAGCCAAGGCCCGGGACAGGGGGCCCAGCATTTT.

The chain is built from TRBV29-1 and TRBJ2-5, with D possibly called TRBD1 or TRBD2 (6 bases each). This CDR3 is 13 amino acids long. Germline V gene sequence: CDR1 SQVTM, CDR2 ANQGSEA. Deletions cut 4 bases from V and 1 base from J, with 10 bases between. CDR3 region: CSVGGAVQETQYF. The CDR3 coding sequence is TGCAGCGTTGGGGGGGCAGTCCAAGAGACCCAGTACTTC.

V and J are TRBV10-3 and TRBJ2-5; D not certain. The CDR3 is made up of 14 amino acids. Germline CDR1 ENHRY, CDR2 SYGVKD. Between the trimmed V and J ends, which lost 2 bases and 7 bases, there was a span of 14 bases. The CDR3 region has the DNA TGTGCCATCAGTGAGACCGGACCCGTGGCGACCCAGTACTTC. Amino acid sequence: CAISETGPVATQYF.

The chain links TRBV6-5 to TRBJ1-1; TRBD1 aligns across 7 bases. V shed 6 bases and J 5 bases; nucleotides not matched to a gene: 6. Germline CDR1 and CDR2: MNHEY and SVGAGI. The CDR3 runs 13 residues. CDR3 nucleotides: TGTGCCAGCAGGGCTACAGGGGAGACTGAAGCTTTCTTT. It translates to CASRATGETEAFF.

This rearrangement joins TRBV7-7 to TRBJ2-2, with TRBD1 matching over 7 bases. This CDR3 contains 13 residues. With 7 bases clipped from V and 8 bases from J, the junction kept 7 bases outside the gene matches. Germline V gene data show CDR1 as SSHAT and CDR2 as FNYEAQ (reference sequence). CDR3 in amino acids: CASTQGLLGELFF. The CDR3 DNA follows: TGTGCCAGCACACAGGGGCTACTAGGGGAGCTGTTTTTT.

This clone was recorded once. The chain carries TRBV5-1 and TRBJ2-3; the match to TRBD2 covers 12 bases. Germline V CDR1 and CDR2: SGHRS, YFSETQ. V was clipped by 5 bases and J by 6 bases; unmatched bases: 4. This CDR3 is built from 14 residues. This CDR3 reads CASSPGTSGDTQYF. The DNA for the CDR3 is TGCGCCAGCAGTCCTGGGACTAGCGGGGATACGCAGTATTTT.

This clone was counted once. At the DNA level, this CDR3 is encoded by other sequences in the same sample as well. This chain uses TRBV7-9 with TRBJ2-5, with D tentatively TRBD1 (7 bases). V lost 3 bases and J lost 5, with 10 bases in between. The CDR3 totals 13 residues. Germline CDR1 reads SEHNR; CDR2 reads FQNEAQ (reference sequence). CDR3 coding DNA: TGTGCCAGCAGCTTGCCAGGGGGGGAGACCCAGTACTTC. This sequence encodes CASSLPGGETQYF.